The 10 T cell receptor beta chains presented below share a single source sample, sequenced in a study of shared clonotypes between healthy human individuals. Sequencing was performed with immunoSEQ multiplex PCR; in TCRdb, only in-frame clones are kept and a portion is missing. The table includes roughly 680,000 clones, 72% detected once. Material for sequencing was memory CD4+ T cells sorted from blood. Subset reported: CD45RA-negative fraction. These receptor sequences come from a woman aged 30 to 39 in good health.

The V gene is TRBV6-6, the J gene TRBJ2-1; D gene uncertain. Germline loops: CDR1 MNHNY, CDR2 SVGAGI (reference sequence). This CDR3 has 11 amino acids. V was clipped by 1 base and J by 9 bases, with 4 bases between them. CDR3 residues: CASSYLGEQFF. CDR3 coding DNA: TGTGCCAGCAGTTACTTGGGTGAGCAGTTCTTC.

The chain joins TRBV11-1 to TRBJ1-3; D is undetermined. This CDR3 has 14 residues. Germline assignment: CDR1 SGHAT and CDR2 FQDESV (reference sequence). Trimming stripped 1 base from V and 2 bases from J, with 6 bases between. CDR3: CASSLGPTGNTIYF. As DNA, the CDR3 is TGTGCCAGCAGCTTAGGCCCAACTGGAAACACCATATATTTT.

In DNA, the CDR3 is TGTGCCAGCAGTGAAGGAAGGGACTCTGGAAACACCATATATTTT. Translation: CASSEGRDSGNTIYF. This chain connects TRBV6-1 to TRBJ1-3; D unresolved. The CDR3 has 15 residues. With 1 base removed from V and 0 bases from J, the gap between germline ends came to 7 bases. The germline V gene encodes CDR1 MNHNS and CDR2 SASEGT.

The V and J genes are TRBV27 and TRBJ2-2; 11 bases agree with TRBD2. In germline, CDR1 is MNHEY, CDR2 SMNVEV (reference sequence). The V and J ends lost 6 bases and 4 bases, in that order; junction bases with no gene match: 7. The CDR3 length is 16 residues. This CDR3 reads CASRATSGSATGELFF. The CDR3 DNA follows: TGTGCCAGCAGAGCTACTAGCGGGAGTGCCACCGGGGAGCTGTTTTTT.

As concerns this clone: Other DNA sequences in the sample encode the same CDR3. CDR3 protein: CASSLGTGGLEQFF. CDR3 DNA: TGCGCCAGCAGCTTGGGGACAGGGGGCTTGGAGCAGTTCTTC. The chain combines TRBV5-1 with TRBJ2-1, with TRBD1 identical over 11 bases. V lost 0 bases to trimming and J lost 10 bases; unmatched junction nucleotides: 3. Germline V lookup: CDR1 SGHRS, CDR2 YFSETQ. The CDR3 spans 14 residues.

The CDR3, as DNA: TGTGCCAGCAGGTGGGGAAGGACCGGGGAGCTGTTTTTT. Amino acid sequence: CASRWGRTGELFF. The genes are TRBV27 and TRBJ2-2; no clear D gene. Germline CDR1 and CDR2: MNHEY and SMNVEV (reference sequence). V lost 6 bases, J lost 5 bases, and 10 bases lay in between. CDR3 size: 13 residues.

This sequence joins TRBV4-1 and TRBJ2-7; D may be TRBD1 (5 bases). Trimming left V 0 bases short and J 3 bases short, with 12 bases between. This CDR3 spans 15 amino acids. The germline V gene encodes CDR1 MGHRA and CDR2 YSYEKL. CDR3 protein: CASSQDGPGNYEQYF. DNA of the CDR3: TGCGCCAGCAGCCAAGATGGTCCAGGGAACTACGAGCAGTACTTC.

The chain recombines TRBV7-2 with TRBJ2-5, with 10 nucleotides matching TRBD1. CDR1 and CDR2 from the germline V gene are SGHTA and FQGNSA. The CDR3 loop spans 16 amino acids. V dropped 5 bases and J dropped 5; count of bases not matched to a gene: 11. The CDR3 DNA reads as TGTGCCAGCAGCCCCCCGCCGGGACAGGGGTTGGAGACCCAGTACTTC. Its translation: CASSPPPGQGLETQYF.

This clone came up a few times. The chain has TRBV4-1 and TRBJ1-4; D is perhaps TRBD1 (5 bases). V lost 6 bases, J lost 0 bases, and 11 bases lay in between. The germline gives CDR1 MGHRA, CDR2 YSYEKL. The CDR3 extends over 15 amino acids. The CDR3 DNA sequence: TGCGCCAGCAGTCGGGGACTTGCAACTAATGAAAAACTGTTTTTT. Its translation: CASSRGLATNEKLFF.

V usage is TRBV19 and J usage is TRBJ1-1; possibly TRBD1 for D (5 bases). CDR1 is LNHDA, CDR2 SQIVND, per germline (reference sequence). Trimming pared 5 bases from V and 0 bases from J, leaving 19 bases between. This CDR3 spans 17 amino acids. This CDR3 is CASSLRASTGVNTEAFF. CDR3 nucleotide sequence: TGTGCCAGTAGTCTCAGGGCCAGTACAGGAGTGAACACTGAAGCTTTCTTT. The full variable domain, its missing parts supplied by reference TRBV19 and TRBJ1-1, is DGGITQSPKYLFRKEGQNVTLSCEQNLNHDAMYWYRQDPGQGLRLIYYSQIVNDFQKGDIAEGYSVSREKKESFPLTVTSAQKNPTAFYLCASSLRASTGVNTEAFFGQGTRLTVV.